These T cell receptor beta chains were read from a single sample in a study of shared clonotypes between healthy human individuals. Here immunoSEQ multiplex PCR was the method, and the copy in TCRdb shows in-frame clones only, minus some. The sample gives around 600,000 clones, 85% to 95% of which show up once; around 0.11% is in the top ten. The sequenced sample consisted of naive CD8+ T cells sorted from blood. These receptors were obtained from a woman aged 25 to 45 in good health. Both conserved end residues are part of each CDR3. Fields, in order: J gene, D gene, clone size, V gene, CDR3 protein, CDR3 DNA. D genes are given only for firm matches. Size is omitted from some rows. Given values are once, few, many or a class for expanded clones.

>TRBJ2-5|TRBD2|once|TRBV10-1
CASSDQRDLQETQYF
TGCGCCAGCAGTGACCAGCGGGACCTCCAAGAGACCCAGTACTTC
>TRBJ1-6|NA|NA|TRBV9
CASSVATSSYNSPLHF
TGTGCCAGCAGCGTTGCAACAAGCTCCTATAATTCACCCCTCCACTTT
>TRBJ2-1|TRBD2|NA|TRBV7-8
CASSSASGSIDEQFF
TGTGCCAGCAGCTCCGCTAGCGGGAGTATCGATGAGCAGTTCTTC
>TRBJ2-1|NA|once|TRBV15
CATSLKRQAANEQFF
TGTGCCACCAGCCTAAAAAGACAGGCAGCCAATGAGCAGTTCTTC
>TRBJ2-7|NA|NA|TRBV28
CASSYRGYEQYF
TGTGCCAGCAGTTACCGCGGCTACGAGCAGTACTTC
>TRBJ1-5|NA|NA|TRBV4-1
CASSQDSRRVSNQPQHF
TGCGCCAGCAGCCAAGATTCTAGAAGAGTCAGCAATCAGCCCCAGCATTTT
>TRBJ1-2|NA|once|TRBV28
CASRRFVGGPYGYTF
TGTGCCAGCAGGCGTTTCGTCGGGGGTCCGTATGGCTACACCTTC
>TRBJ1-1|TRBD1|NA|TRBV4-2
CASSLTGQGSAEAFF
TGTGCCAGCAGCCTTACTGGACAGGGAAGTGCTGAAGCTTTCTTT
>TRBJ2-1|NA|NA|TRBV4-1
CASSPVVGYEQFF
TGCGCCAGCAGCCCGGTGGTAGGCTATGAGCAGTTCTTC
>TRBJ1-2|TRBD1|NA|TRBV7-9
CASSSPGQGYYGYTF
TGTGCCAGCAGCTCGCCGGGACAGGGGTACTATGGCTACACCTTC
>TRBJ2-2|TRBD2|NA|TRBV27
CASSETSGRVTGELFF
TGTGCCAGCAGCGAGACTAGCGGTAGAGTCACCGGGGAGCTGTTTTTT
>TRBJ2-7|NA|NA|TRBV28
CASGAPSYEQYF
TGTGCCAGCGGTGCCCCTTCCTACGAGCAGTACTTC
>TRBJ1-2|NA|NA|TRBV4-1
CASSQDSVGGTYGYTF
TGCGCCAGCAGCCAGGACAGCGTCGGGGGTACCTATGGCTACACCTTC
>TRBJ2-7|TRBD2|NA|TRBV4-1
CASSQGPLAESYEQYF
TGCGCCAGCAGCCAAGGCCCTCTAGCGGAATCCTACGAGCAGTACTTC
>TRBJ1-1|NA|NA|TRBV7-8
CASSSSGPGDTEAFF
TGTGCCAGCAGCTCATCGGGACCCGGGGACACTGAAGCTTTCTTT
>TRBJ2-1|TRBD1|NA|TRBV27
CASSLWIGTVDEQFF
TGTGCCAGCAGTTTATGGATCGGGACAGTCGATGAGCAGTTCTTC
>TRBJ2-5|NA|once|TRBV28
CASSARRGREEETQYF
TGTGCCAGCAGCGCACGGAGGGGACGAGAGGAGGAGACCCAGTACTTC
>TRBJ2-3|TRBD2|once|TRBV30
CAWSVLAGGWADTQYF
TGTGCCTGGAGTGTACTAGCGGGAGGTTGGGCAGATACGCAGTATTTT
>TRBJ2-7|TRBD2|NA|TRBV4-1
CASSQDSTSGEFYEQYF
TGCGCCAGCAGCCAAGATAGCACTAGCGGGGAATTCTACGAGCAGTACTTC
>TRBJ2-7|NA|NA|TRBV2
CASIGTDYEQYF
TGTGCCAGCATCGGGACCGACTACGAGCAGTACTTC
>TRBJ2-2|TRBD2|NA|TRBV7-9
CASSILGAGKGGELFF
TGTGCCAGCAGCATACTAGGAGCGGGAAAGGGCGGGGAGCTGTTTTTT
>TRBJ1-4|NA|NA|TRBV4-1
CASSQEFRFEKLFF
TGCGCCAGCAGCCAAGAGTTTAGGTTCGAAAAACTGTTTTTT
>TRBJ2-7|NA|NA|TRBV9
CASSVAPEGDFYEQYF
TGTGCCAGCAGCGTAGCTCCGGAAGGTGATTTCTACGAGCAGTACTTC
>TRBJ1-1|NA|NA|TRBV9
CASSVGGHTEAFF
TGTGCCAGCAGCGTAGGAGGTCACACTGAAGCTTTCTTT
>TRBJ2-7|TRBD2|once|TRBV25-1
CASISGSGSYEQYF
TGTGCTTCGATTAGCGGGAGTGGATCCTACGAGCAGTACTTC
>TRBJ2-3|NA|once|TRBV6-6
CASSYLGGYTDTQYF
TGTGCCAGCAGTTACCTTGGCGGCTACACAGATACGCAGTATTTT
>TRBJ2-1|TRBD1|NA|TRBV7-3
CASSRGQGLNEQFF
TGTGCCAGCAGCCGCGGACAGGGGCTAAATGAGCAGTTCTTC
>TRBJ1-1|NA|NA|TRBV28
CASSVYLQMNTEAFF
TGTGCCAGCAGCGTTTACCTCCAGATGAACACTGAAGCTTTCTTT
>TRBJ2-7|TRBD1|NA|TRBV4-1
CASSQDFSTGGYEQYF
TGCGCCAGCAGCCAAGATTTTTCGACAGGGGGCTACGAGCAGTACTTC
>TRBJ2-1|TRBD2|NA|TRBV4-2
CASSQASAGVINEQFF
TGTGCCAGCAGCCAAGCATCAGCGGGAGTGATAAATGAGCAGTTCTTC
>TRBJ1-4|NA|few|TRBV6-5
CASSQTNEKLFF
TGTGCCAGCAGCCAAACTAATGAAAAACTGTTTTTT
>TRBJ2-7|TRBD1|NA|TRBV5-4
CASSSTTVGQGIFFGEQYF
TGTGCCAGCAGCTCCACTACCGTTGGACAGGGGATCTTCTTCGGCGAGCAGTACTTC
>TRBJ2-6|NA|NA|TRBV19
CASSIEALGRLPGANVLTF
TGTGCCAGTAGTATAGAGGCCCTGGGCAGGCTACCTGGGGCCAACGTCCTGACTTTC
>TRBJ2-1|NA|NA|TRBV20-1
CSAPPLGLQFF
TGCAGTGCGCCTCCCCTTGGACTCCAGTTCTTC
>TRBJ1-2|NA|NA|TRBV6-5
CASSYSSGGADGYTF
TGTGCCAGCAGTTACTCGTCTGGGGGGGCGGATGGCTACACCTTC
>TRBJ1-1|NA|NA|TRBV27
CASSFEAYTEAFF
TGTGCCAGCAGTTTTGAAGCTTACACTGAAGCTTTCTTT
>TRBJ2-5|NA|NA|TRBV28
CASSPLVETQYF
TGTGCCAGCAGCCCCCTTGTAGAGACCCAGTACTTC
>TRBJ2-7|NA|NA|TRBV6-5
CASSYSTISTYEQYF
TGTGCCAGCAGTTACTCGACTATTTCAACCTACGAGCAGTACTTC
>TRBJ2-7|NA|NA|TRBV11-2
CASSPPGGTYEQYF
TGTGCCAGCAGCCCCCCAGGTGGAACCTACGAGCAGTACTTC
>TRBJ1-1|NA|NA|TRBV27
CASTASLNLNTEAFF
TGTGCCAGCACCGCTAGCTTAAATTTGAACACTGAAGCTTTCTTT
>TRBJ2-6|NA|NA|TRBV4-1
CASSQAGANVLTF
TGCGCCAGCAGCCAAGCTGGGGCCAACGTCCTGACTTTC
>TRBJ1-1|NA|NA|TRBV27
CASSSTAFVNTEAFF
TGTGCCAGCAGTTCGACAGCTTTTGTGAACACTGAAGCTTTCTTT
>TRBJ2-5|TRBD2|NA|TRBV27
CASSRGLAGEEAQYF
TGTGCCAGCAGCCGGGGACTAGCGGGAGAAGAGGCCCAGTACTTC
>TRBJ1-3|TRBD1|NA|TRBV28
CASSLYRGSTGNTIYF
TGTGCCAGCAGTTTATACAGGGGGAGCACTGGAAACACCATATATTTT
>TRBJ2-1|NA|NA|TRBV18
CASSADSYNEQFF
TGTGCCAGCTCAGCAGACAGCTACAATGAGCAGTTCTTC
>TRBJ1-1|NA|NA|TRBV19
CASSIAGVTEAFF
TGTGCCAGTAGTATAGCAGGGGTCACTGAAGCTTTCTTT
>TRBJ1-2|TRBD1|NA|TRBV25-1
CASSEYSPTGAYGYTF
TGTGCCAGCAGTGAATATTCACCGACAGGGGCCTATGGCTACACCTTC
>TRBJ1-5|NA|NA|TRBV7-9
CASSIGQGHQPQHF
TGTGCCAGCAGCATTGGGCAGGGACATCAGCCCCAGCATTTT
>TRBJ2-7|TRBD2|NA|TRBV28
CASSPEGAGGPKTYEQYF
TGTGCCAGCAGCCCCGAAGGGGCGGGAGGGCCAAAAACCTACGAGCAGTACTTC
>TRBJ1-1|NA|NA|TRBV28
CASSLRGGNTEAFF
TGTGCCAGCAGTTTAAGGGGGGGGAACACTGAAGCTTTCTTT
>TRBJ2-7|NA|once|TRBV27
CASSLKGHSYEQYF
TGTGCCAGCAGTTTAAAGGGACACTCCTACGAGCAGTACTTC
>TRBJ2-7|NA|NA|TRBV11-2
CASSLAERPTYEQYF
TGTGCCAGCAGCTTAGCGGAGCGACCCACCTACGAGCAGTACTTC
>TRBJ2-7|NA|NA|TRBV7-9
CASSLSGTPFYEQYF
TGTGCCAGCAGCTTATCGGGGACCCCCTTTTACGAGCAGTACTTC
>TRBJ2-7|NA|NA|TRBV27
CASSLKGRASYEQYF
TGTGCCAGCAGTTTAAAGGGAAGGGCCTCCTACGAGCAGTACTTC